This T cell receptor beta chain was obtained from a study of blood T cell repertoires in COVID-19. The wider study: Sites across the United States, Italy and Spain contributed samples from acute and convalescent COVID-19.

Repertoires were generated with immunoSEQ multiplex PCR, while TCRdb's copy carries only in-frame clones and drops some. The data show roughly 200,000 clones, around 90% seen once. Per the germline V gene, CDR1 is SGHTA and CDR2 is FQGTGA. With V trimmed by 1 base and J by 1 base, 5 bases remained unmatched. This CDR3 is built from 18 residues. The source is a woman younger than 45 who had recovered from COVID-19. Sequencing used PBMCs or T cells enriched from blood (not recorded which). The chain recombines TRBV7-3 with TRBJ1-3, with 12 nucleotides matching TRBD1. CDR3 protein: CASSLSGTGGGSGNTIYF. In DNA form, the CDR3 reads TGTGCCAGCAGCTTAAGCGGGACAGGGGGCGGATCTGGAAACACCATATATTTT.